A single sample is the source of the 2 T cell receptor beta chains below, sequenced in a study of blood T cell repertoires in COVID-19. Method: immunoSEQ multiplex PCR; TCRdb's copy keeps in-frame clones and lacks some. Of 65,000 to 70,000 clones in the sample, 85% to 90% were seen once. Sequencing input: peripheral blood. The receptors shown here come from a middle-aged man with acute or convalescent COVID-19.

The chain joins TRBV6-4 to TRBJ1-6, with a weak D call TRBD1 (5 bases). Germline CDR1 and CDR2: MRHNA and SNTAGT. CDR3 length equals 14 residues. Trimming took 6 bases from V and 7 from J, leaving 13 bases between them. CDR3 in amino acids: CASSYGHINSPLHF. The CDR3 bases are TGTGCCAGCAGCTATGGACATATAAATTCACCCCTCCACTTT.

V gene TRBV29-1 combines with J gene TRBJ1-1; 8 nucleotides line up with TRBD1. Trimming at V came to 6 bases and at J to 3 bases, leaving 6 bases not matched to a gene. CDR1 is SQVTM and CDR2 is ANQGSEA in the germline V gene. The CDR3 is made up of 13 amino acids. The CDR3 spells CSVWTGKDTEAFF. The CDR3 DNA sequence: TGCAGCGTCTGGACAGGGAAGGACACTGAAGCTTTCTTT.